This T cell receptor beta chain came from a study of cytomegalovirus exposure and HLA in healthy donors. Points from the study as a whole: HLA alleles were associated with around 17,000 TCR beta sequences in a later analysis at 0.05 false discovery rate. Apart from CMV serostatus, no immune exposure information was available. In a later analysis, most CMV-associated TCR beta chains appeared HLA-restricted.

A remark on this clone: The antigen remains undetermined.

13 Jbeta primers and 60 Vbeta primers were used for the PCR. Only in-frame clones appear in the TCRdb table, and some are missing; sequencing was by immunoSEQ multiplex PCR. The top ten clones hold around 3% of a sample with about 180,000 clones, around 75% of them seen once. This sequence originates from a male donor in good health and CMV-seronegative. The sequenced sample was PBMCs.

The DNA of the CDR3 is TGTGCCAGCATCGGCGGCGGCTCTGGAAACACCATATATTTT. Translation gives CASIGGGSGNTIYF. The J gene is TRBJ1-3, the V gene TRBV28; no firm D call. Trimming took 7 bases from V and 0 from J, leaving 10 bases between them. This CDR3 comprises 14 residues. Germline loops: CDR1 MDHEN, CDR2 SYDVKM.